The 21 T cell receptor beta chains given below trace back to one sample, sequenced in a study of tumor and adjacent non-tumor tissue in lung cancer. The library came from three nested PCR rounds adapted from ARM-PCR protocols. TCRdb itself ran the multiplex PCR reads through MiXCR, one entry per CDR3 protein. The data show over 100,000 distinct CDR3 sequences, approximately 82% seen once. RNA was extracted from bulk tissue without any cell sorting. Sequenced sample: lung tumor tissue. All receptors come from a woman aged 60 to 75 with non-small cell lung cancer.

Here the CDR3 reads CSVTSGGNTDTQYF. As DNA, the CDR3 is TGCAGCGTTACCAGCGGAGGCAACACAGATACGCAGTATTTT. This chain uses TRBV29-1 with TRBJ2-3; maybe TRBD2 (5 bases). Germline CDR1 reads SQVTM; CDR2 reads ANQGSEA. The ends were cut back, 5 bases at V and 2 bases at J, with 14 bases in the middle. This CDR3 contains 14 residues.

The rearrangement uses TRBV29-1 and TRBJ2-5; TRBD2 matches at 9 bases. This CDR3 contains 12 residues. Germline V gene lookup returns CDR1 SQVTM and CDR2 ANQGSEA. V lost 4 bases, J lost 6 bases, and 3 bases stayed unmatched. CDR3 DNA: TGCAGCGTTGGGACTAGCGTAAAGACCCAGTACTTC. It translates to CSVGTSVKTQYF.

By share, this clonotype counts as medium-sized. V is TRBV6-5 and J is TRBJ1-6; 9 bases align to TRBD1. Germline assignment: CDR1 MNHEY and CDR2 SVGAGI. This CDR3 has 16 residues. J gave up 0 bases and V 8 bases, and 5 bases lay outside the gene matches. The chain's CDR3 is CASVQTGGSYNSPLHF. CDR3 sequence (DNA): TGTGCCAGCGTCCAGACAGGGGGCTCCTATAATTCACCCCTCCACTTT.

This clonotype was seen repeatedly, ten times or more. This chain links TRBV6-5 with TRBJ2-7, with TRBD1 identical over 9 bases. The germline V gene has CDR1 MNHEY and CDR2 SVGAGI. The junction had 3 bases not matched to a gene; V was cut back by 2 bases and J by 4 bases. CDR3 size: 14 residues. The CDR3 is CASSYRTGAYEQYF. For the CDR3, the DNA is TGTGCCAGCAGTTACCGGACAGGGGCTTACGAGCAGTACTTC.

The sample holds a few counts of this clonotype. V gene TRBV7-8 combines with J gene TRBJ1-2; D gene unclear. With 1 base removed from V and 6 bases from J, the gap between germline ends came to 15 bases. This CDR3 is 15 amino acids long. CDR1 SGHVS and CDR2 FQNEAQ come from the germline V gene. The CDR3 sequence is CASSLVSGRGNGYTF. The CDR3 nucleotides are TGTGCCAGCAGCTTAGTTTCCGGGAGAGGGAATGGCTACACCTTC.

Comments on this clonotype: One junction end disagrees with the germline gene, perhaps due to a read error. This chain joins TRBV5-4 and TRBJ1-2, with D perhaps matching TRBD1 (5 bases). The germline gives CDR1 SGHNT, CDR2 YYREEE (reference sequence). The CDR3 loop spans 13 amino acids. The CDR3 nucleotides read TGTACCAGCAGCTTGGACAAGGTCAATGACTACACCTTC. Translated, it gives CTSSLDKVNDYTF.

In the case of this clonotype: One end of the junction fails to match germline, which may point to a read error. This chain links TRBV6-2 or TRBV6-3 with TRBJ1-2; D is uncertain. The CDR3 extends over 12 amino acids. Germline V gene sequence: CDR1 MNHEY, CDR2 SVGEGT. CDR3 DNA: TGTGCCATCAGTTACCTCAAGTTTGGCTACACCTTC. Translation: CAISYLKFGYTF.

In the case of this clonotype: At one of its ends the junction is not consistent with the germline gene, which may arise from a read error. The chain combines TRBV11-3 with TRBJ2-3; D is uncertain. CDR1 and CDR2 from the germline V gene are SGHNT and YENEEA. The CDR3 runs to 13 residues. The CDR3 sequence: CANRKSQGDTHYF. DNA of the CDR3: TGTGCCAACAGAAAGAGCCAAGGTGATACGCACTACTTT. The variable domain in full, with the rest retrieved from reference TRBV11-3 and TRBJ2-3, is EAGVVQSPRYKIIEKKQPVAFWCNPISGHNTLYWYLQNLGQGPELLIRYENEEAVDDSQLPKDRFSAERLKGVDSTLKIQPAELGDSAVYLCANRKSQGDTHYFGPGTRLTVL.

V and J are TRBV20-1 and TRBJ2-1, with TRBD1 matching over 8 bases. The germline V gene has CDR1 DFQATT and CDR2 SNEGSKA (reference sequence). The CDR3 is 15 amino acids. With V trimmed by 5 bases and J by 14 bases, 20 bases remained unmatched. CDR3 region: CSAVPGTGGSGDKFF. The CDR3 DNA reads TGCAGTGCTGTCCCCGGGACAGGAGGGTCCGGGGATAAGTTCTTC.

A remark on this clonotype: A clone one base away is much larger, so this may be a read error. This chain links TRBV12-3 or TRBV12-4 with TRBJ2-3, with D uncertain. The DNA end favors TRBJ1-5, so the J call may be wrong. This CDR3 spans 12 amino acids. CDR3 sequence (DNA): TGTGCCAGCAGTTTATCAGGAGATACGCAGCATTTT. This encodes CASSLSGDTQHF.

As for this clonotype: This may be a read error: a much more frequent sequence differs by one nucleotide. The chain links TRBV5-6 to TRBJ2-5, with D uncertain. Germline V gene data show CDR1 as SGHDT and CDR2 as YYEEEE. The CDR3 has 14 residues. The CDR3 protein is CAGSPTAAEETQYF. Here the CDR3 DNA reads TGTGCCGGCAGCCCCACTGCGGCCGAAGAGACCCAGTACTTC. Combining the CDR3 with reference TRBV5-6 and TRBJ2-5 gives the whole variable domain DAGVTQSPTHLIKTRGQQVTLRCSPKSGHDTVSWYQQALGQGPQFIFQYYEEEERQRGNFPDRFSGHQFPNYSSELNVNALLLGDSALYLCAGSPTAAEETQYFGPGTRLLVL.

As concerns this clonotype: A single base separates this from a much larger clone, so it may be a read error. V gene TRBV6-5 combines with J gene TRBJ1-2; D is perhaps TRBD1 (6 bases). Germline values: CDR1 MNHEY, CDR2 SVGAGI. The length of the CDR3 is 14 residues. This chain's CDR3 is CASSVGGANYDYTF. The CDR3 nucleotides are TGTGCCAGCAGTGTAGGGGGGGCTAACTATGACTACACCTTC.

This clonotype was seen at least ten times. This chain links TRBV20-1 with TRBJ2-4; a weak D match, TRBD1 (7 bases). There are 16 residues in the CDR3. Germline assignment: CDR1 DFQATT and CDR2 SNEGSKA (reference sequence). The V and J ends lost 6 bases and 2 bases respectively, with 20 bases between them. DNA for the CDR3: TGCAGTGCCATAAACAGGGGAGGTCGATCCAAAAACATTCAGTACTTC. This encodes CSAINRGGRSKNIQYF.

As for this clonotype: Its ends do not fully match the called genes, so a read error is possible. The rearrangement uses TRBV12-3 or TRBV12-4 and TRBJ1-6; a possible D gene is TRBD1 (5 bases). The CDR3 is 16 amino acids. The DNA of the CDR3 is TGTGCCAGCAGTTTTCGAGGGGACTCCATCGGATCACCGCTCCACTTT. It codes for CASSFRGDSIGSPLHF.

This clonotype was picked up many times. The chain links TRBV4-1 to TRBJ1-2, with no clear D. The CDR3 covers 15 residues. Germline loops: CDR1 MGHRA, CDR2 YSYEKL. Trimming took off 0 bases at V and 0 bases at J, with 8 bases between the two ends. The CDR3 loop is CASSQESGSNYGYTF. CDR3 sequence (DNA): TGCGCCAGCAGCCAAGAGTCAGGCTCTAACTATGGCTACACCTTC.

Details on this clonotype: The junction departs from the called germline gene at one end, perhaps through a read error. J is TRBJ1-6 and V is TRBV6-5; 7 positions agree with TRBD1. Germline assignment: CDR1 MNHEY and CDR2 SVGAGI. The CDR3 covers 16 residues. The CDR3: CASSYSFETGNSPLHF. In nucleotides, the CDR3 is TGTGCCAGCAGTTACTCGTTCGAGACAGGGAATTCACCCCTCCATTTT.

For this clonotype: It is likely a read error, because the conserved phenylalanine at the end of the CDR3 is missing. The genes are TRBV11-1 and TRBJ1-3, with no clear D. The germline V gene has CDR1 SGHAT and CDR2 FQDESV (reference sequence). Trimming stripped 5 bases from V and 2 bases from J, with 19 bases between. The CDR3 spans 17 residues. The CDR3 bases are TGTGCCAGCAGCGAGAGCGTGGAGGCCCGCACTGGAAACACCATATATTAT. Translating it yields CASSESVEARTGNTIYY.

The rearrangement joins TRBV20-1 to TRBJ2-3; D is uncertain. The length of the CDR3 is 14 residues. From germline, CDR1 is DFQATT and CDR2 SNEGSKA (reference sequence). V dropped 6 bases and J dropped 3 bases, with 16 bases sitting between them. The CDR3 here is CSAHGIVLTDTQYF. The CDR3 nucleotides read TGCAGTGCACACGGTATCGTGCTTACAGATACGCAGTATTTT.

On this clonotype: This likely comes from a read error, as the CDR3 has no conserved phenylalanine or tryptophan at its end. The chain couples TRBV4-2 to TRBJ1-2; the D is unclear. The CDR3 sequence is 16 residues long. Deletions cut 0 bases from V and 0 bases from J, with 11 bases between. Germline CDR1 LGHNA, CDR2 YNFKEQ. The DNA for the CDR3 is TGTGCCAGCAGCCAAGATCACGGATGGGCTAACTATGGCTACACCATG. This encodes CASSQDHGWANYGYTM.

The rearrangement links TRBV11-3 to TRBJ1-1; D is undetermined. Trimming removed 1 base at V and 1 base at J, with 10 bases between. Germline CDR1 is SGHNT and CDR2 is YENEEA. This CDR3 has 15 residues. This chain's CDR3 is CASSLASNRNTEAFF. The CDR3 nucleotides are TGTGCCAGCAGCTTAGCCTCAAACAGGAACACTGAAGCTTTCTTT.

The CDR3 nucleotides are TGTGCCAGCTCCGGGGGTCTGAACACTGAAGCTTTCTTT. It is translated as CASSGGLNTEAFF. The genes are TRBV18 and TRBJ1-1, with a weak D call TRBD1 (5 bases). Germline CDR1 is KGHSH and CDR2 is LQKENI. Trimming took 6 bases from V and 0 from J, leaving 8 bases between them. This CDR3 is built from 13 residues.